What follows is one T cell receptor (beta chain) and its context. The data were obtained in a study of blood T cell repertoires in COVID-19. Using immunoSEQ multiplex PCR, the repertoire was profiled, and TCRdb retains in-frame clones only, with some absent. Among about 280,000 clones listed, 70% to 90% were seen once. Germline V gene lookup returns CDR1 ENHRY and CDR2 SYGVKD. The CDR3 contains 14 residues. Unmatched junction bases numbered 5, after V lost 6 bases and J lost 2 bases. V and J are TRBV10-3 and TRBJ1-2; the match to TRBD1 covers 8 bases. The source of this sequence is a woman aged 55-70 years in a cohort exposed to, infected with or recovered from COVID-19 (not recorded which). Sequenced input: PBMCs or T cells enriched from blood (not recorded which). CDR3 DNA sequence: TGTGCCATCAGGGGGACAGGTGGGAACTATGGCTACACCTTC. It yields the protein CAIRGTGGNYGYTF.